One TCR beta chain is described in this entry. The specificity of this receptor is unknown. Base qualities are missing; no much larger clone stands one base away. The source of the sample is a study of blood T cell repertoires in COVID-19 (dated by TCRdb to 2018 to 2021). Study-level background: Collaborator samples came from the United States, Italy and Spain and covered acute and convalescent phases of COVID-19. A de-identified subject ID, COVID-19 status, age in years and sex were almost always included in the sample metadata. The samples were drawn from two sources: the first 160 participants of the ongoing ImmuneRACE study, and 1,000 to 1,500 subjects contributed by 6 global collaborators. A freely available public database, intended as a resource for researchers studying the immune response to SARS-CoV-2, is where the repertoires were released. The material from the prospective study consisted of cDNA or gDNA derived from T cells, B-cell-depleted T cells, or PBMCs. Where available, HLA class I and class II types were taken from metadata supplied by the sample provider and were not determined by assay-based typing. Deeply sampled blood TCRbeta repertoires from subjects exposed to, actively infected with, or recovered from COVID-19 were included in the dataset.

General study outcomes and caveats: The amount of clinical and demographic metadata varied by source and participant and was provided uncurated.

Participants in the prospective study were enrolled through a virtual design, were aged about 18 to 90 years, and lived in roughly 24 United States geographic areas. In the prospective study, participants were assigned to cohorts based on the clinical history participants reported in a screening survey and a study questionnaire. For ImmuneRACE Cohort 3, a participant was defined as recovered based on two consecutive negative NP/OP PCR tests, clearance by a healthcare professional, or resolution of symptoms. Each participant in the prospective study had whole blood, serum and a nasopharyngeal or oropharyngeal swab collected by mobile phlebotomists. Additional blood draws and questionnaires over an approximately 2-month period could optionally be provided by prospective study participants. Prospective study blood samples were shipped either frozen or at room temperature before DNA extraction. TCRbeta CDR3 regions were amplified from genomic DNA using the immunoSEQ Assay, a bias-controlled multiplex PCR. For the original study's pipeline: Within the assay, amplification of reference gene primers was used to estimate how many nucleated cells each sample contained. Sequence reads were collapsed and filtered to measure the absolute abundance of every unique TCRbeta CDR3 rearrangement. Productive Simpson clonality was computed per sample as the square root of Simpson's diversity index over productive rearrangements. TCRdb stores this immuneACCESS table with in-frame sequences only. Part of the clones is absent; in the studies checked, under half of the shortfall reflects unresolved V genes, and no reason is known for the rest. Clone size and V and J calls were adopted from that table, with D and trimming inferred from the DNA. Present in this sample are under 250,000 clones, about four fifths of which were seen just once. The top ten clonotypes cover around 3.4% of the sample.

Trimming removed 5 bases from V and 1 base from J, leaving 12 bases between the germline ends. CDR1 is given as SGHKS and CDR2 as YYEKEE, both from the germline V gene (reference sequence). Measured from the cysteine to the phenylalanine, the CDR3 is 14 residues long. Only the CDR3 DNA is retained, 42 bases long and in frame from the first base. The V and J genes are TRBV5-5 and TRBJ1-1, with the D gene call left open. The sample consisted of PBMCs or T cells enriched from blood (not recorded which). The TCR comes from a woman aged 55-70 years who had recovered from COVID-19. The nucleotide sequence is TGTGCCAGCAGTAGCTCGACGGGGAACACTGAAGCTTTCTTT. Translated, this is CASSSSTGNTEAFF. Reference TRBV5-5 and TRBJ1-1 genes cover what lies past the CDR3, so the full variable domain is DAGVTQSPTHLIKTRGQQVTLRCSPISGHKSVSWYQQVLGQGPQFIFQYYEKEERGRGNFPDRFSARQFPNYSSELNVNALLLGDSALYLCASSSSTGNTEAFFGQGTRLTVV.